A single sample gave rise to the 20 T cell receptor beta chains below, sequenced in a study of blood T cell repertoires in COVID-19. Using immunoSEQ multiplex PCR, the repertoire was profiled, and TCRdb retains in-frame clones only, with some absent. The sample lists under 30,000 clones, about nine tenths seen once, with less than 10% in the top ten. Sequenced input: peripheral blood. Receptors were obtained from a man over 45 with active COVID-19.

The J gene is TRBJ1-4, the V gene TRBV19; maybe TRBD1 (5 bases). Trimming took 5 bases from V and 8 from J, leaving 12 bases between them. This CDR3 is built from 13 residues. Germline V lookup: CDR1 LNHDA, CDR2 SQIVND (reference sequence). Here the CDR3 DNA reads TGTGCCAGTAGTTCTCAGGGATACGAAAAACTGTTTTTT. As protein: CASSSQGYEKLFF.

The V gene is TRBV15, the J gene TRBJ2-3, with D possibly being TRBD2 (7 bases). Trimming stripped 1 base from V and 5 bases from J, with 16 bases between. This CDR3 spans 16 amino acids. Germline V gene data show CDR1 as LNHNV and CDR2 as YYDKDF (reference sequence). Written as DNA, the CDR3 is TGTGCCACCAGCAGAGCAAGAGGGGGGGCCGGAGATACGCAGTATTTT. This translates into CATSRARGGAGDTQYF.

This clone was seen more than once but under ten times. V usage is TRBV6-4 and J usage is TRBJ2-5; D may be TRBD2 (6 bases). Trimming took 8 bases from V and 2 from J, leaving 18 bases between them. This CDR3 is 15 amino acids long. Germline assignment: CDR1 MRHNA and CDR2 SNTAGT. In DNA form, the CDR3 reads TGTGCCAGCTCCCCCGTATTGGCGGGACAAGAGACCCAGTACTTC. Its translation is CASSPVLAGQETQYF.

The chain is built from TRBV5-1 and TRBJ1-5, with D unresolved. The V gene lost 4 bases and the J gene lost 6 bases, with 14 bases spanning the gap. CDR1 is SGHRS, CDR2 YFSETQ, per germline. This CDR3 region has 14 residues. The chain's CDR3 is CASSPRDLSQPQHF. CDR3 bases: TGCGCCAGCAGCCCTCGGGATTTGAGTCAGCCCCAGCATTTT.

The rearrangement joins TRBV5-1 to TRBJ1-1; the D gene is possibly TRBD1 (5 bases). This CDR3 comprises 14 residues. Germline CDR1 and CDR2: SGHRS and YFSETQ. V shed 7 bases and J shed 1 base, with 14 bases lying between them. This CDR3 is CASGPWGENTEAFF. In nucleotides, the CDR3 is TGCGCCAGCGGCCCCTGGGGCGAGAACACTGAAGCTTTCTTT. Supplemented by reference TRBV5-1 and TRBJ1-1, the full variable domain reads KAGVTQTPRYLIKTRGQQVTLSCSPISGHRSVSWYQQTPGQGLQFLFEYFSETQRNKGNFPGRFSGRQFSNSRSEMNVSTLELGDSALYLCASGPWGENTEAFFGQGTRLTVV.

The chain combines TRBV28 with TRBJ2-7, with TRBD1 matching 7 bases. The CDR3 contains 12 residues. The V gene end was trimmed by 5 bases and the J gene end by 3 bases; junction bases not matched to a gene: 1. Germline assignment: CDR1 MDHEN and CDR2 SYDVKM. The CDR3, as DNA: TGTGCCAGCAGTGGGGACAGCTACGAGCAGTACGTC. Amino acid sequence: CASSGDSYEQYV.

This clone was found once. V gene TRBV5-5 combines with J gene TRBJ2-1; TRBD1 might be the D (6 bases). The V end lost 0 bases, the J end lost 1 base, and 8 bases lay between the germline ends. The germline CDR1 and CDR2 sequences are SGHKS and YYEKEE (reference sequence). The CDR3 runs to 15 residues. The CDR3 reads CASSLEGGSYNEQFF. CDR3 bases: TGTGCCAGCAGCTTGGAAGGGGGATCCTACAATGAGCAGTTCTTC.

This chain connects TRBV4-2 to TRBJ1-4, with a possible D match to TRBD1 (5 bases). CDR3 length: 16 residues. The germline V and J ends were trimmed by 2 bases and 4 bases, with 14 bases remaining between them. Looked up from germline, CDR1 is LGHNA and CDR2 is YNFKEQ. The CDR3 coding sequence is TGTGCCAGCAGCCAAATTGGGGCAGGTTATAATGAAAAACTGTTTTTT. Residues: CASSQIGAGYNEKLFF.

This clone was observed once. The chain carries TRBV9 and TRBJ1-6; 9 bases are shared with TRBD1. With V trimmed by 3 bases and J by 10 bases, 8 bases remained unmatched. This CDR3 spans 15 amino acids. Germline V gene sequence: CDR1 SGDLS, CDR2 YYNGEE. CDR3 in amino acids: CASSAAGTGYSPLHF. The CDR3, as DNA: TGTGCCAGCAGCGCCGCGGGGACAGGGTACTCACCCCTCCACTTT.

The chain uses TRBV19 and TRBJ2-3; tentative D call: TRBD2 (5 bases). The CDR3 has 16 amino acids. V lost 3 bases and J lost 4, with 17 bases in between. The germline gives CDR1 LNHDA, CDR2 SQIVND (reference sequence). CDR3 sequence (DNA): TGTGCCAGTAGTATTGAAGCGGATACGTCAGCAGATACGCAGTATTTT. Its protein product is CASSIEADTSADTQYF.

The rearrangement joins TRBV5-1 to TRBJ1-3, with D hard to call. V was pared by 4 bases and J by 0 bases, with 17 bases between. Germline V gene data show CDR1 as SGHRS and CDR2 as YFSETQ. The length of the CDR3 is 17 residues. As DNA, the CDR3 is TGCGCCAGCAGCGTAGCCGGCGGGCCCAACTCTGGAAACACCATATATTTT. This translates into CASSVAGGPNSGNTIYF.

The CDR3 coding sequence is TGCGCCAGCAGATCCGACAGGGAAGGTGGCTACACCTTC. This gives the protein CASRSDREGGYTF. J is TRBJ1-2 and V is TRBV4-1; 7 bases align to TRBD1. Losses at the gene ends were 6 bases for V and 7 bases for J; bases not matched to a gene: 8. Germline CDR1 is MGHRA and CDR2 is YSYEKL. The CDR3 length is 13 residues.

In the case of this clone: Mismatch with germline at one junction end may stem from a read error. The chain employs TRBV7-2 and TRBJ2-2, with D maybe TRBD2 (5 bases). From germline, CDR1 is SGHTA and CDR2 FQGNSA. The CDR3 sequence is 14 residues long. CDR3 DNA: TGTGCCAGCAGCTCCAACTGGAACACCGGGAAGCTGTTTTTT. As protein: CASSSNWNTGKLFF.

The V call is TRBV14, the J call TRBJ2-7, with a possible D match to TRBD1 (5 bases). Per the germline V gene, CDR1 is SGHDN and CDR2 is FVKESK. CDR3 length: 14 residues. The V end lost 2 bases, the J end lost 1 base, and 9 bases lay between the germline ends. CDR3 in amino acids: CASSQQRGSYEQYF. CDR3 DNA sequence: TGTGCCAGCAGCCAACAAAGGGGATCCTACGAGCAGTACTTC.

Here the CDR3 DNA reads TGTGCCAGCAGTCCAACCGGGGGATCTGGAAACACCATATATTTT. Its translation: CASSPTGGSGNTIYF. This chain connects TRBV25-1 to TRBJ1-3; a possible D gene is TRBD1 (5 bases). This CDR3 comprises 15 residues. CDR1 is MGHDK, CDR2 SYGVNS, per germline. Trimming stripped 5 bases from V and 1 base from J, with 12 bases between.

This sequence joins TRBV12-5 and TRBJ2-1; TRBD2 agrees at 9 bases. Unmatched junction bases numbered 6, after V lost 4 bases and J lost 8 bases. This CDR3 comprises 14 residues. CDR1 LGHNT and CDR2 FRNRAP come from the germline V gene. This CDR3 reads CASGWLAGTDEQFF. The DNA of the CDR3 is TGTGCTAGTGGTTGGCTAGCGGGAACGGATGAGCAGTTCTTC.

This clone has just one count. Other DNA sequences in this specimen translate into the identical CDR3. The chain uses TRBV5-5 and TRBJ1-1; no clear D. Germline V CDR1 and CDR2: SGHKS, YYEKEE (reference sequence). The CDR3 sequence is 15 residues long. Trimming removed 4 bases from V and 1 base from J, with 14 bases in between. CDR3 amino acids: CASSLERLTNTEAFF. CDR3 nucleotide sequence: TGTGCCAGCAGCCTGGAGCGACTTACGAACACTGAAGCTTTCTTT.

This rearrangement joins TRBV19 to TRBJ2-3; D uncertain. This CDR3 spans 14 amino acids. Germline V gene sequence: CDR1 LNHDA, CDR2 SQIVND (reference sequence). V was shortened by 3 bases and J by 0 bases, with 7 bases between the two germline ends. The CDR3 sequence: CASSIQTSTDTQYF. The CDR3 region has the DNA TGTGCCAGTAGTATCCAGACTAGCACAGATACGCAGTATTTT.

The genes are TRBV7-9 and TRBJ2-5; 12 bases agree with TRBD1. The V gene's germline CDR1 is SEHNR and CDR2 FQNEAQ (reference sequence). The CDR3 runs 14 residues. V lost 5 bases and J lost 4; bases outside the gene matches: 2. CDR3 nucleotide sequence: TGTGCCAGCAGCCCGGGACAGGGGGCAGAGACCCAGTACTTC. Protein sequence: CASSPGQGAETQYF.

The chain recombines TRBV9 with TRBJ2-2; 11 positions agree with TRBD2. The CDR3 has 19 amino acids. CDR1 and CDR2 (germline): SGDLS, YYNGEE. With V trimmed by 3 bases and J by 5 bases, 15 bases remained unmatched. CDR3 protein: CASSESRGLAATGTGELFF. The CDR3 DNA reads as TGTGCCAGCAGCGAATCGAGGGGACTAGCGGCAACAGGAACCGGGGAGCTGTTTTTT.